These 2 T cell receptor beta chains share one sample of origin, sequenced in a study of T cell responses to AZD1222 COVID-19 vaccine. Here immunoSEQ multiplex PCR was the method, and the copy in TCRdb shows in-frame clones only, minus some. The sample shows about 81,000 clones, 75% to 90% of them seen only once. Sequenced material: peripheral blood, taken 28 days after the second AZD1222 dose. Receptors originate from an adult who received the AZD1222 COVID-19 vaccine.

This sequence joins TRBV19 and TRBJ2-7, with 7 bases that match TRBD1. The CDR3 length is 15 residues. V shed 4 bases, J shed 3 bases, and the junction held 9 bases outside the gene matches. The germline CDR1 and CDR2 sequences are LNHDA and SQIVND (reference sequence). The CDR3 DNA reads TGTGCCAGTAGTAAGGACAGGCGGATCAACTACGAGCAGTACTTC. Its protein product is CASSKDRRINYEQYF.

V and J are TRBV30 and TRBJ1-1; D not certain. Per germline, CDR1 GTSNPN and CDR2 SVGIG (reference sequence). The CDR3 spans 14 residues. Deletions cut 1 base from V and 0 bases from J, with 9 bases between. DNA of the CDR3: TGTGCCTGGAGTGGGTGGGTTTTGAACACTGAAGCTTTCTTT. Its translation is CAWSGWVLNTEAFF.